Below, 26 T cell receptor beta chains from the same sample are listed, as sequenced in a study of T-cell memory formation after mild COVID-19. Via MiXCR, TCRdb re-called the 5' RACE reads, giving one row per CDR3 protein. This sample has about 290,000 distinct CDR3 sequences, with more than 15% found just once. The sample consisted of PBMCs or a T cell subset sorted from them (not recorded which). The receptor source for this set is a man aged 18 to 35 who had mild COVID-19 (a few samples of this study predate the infection). Cell type and time point are not known.

This chain links TRBV5-1 with TRBJ2-3; D is undetermined. The CDR3 consists of 11 residues. V was shortened by 2 bases and J by 5 bases, with 3 bases between the two germline ends. Germline values: CDR1 SGHRS, CDR2 YFSETQ. DNA for the CDR3: TGCGCCAGCAGCTTCAAAGATACGCAGTATTTT. It codes for CASSFKDTQYF.

This clonotype was seen a handful of times. The chain is built from TRBV20-1 and TRBJ1-6; D gene uncertain. Germline CDR1 is DFQATT and CDR2 is SNEGSKA (reference sequence). With 6 bases removed from V and 6 bases from J, the gap between germline ends came to 15 bases. The CDR3 extends over 14 amino acids. Here the CDR3 reads CSADSLMVNSPLHF. DNA of the CDR3: TGCAGTGCCGACTCCCTCATGGTTAATTCACCCCTCCACTTT.

This clonotype was seen a handful of times. The chain has TRBV7-2 and TRBJ1-3; 10 nucleotides match TRBD1. Germline V lookup: CDR1 SGHTA, CDR2 FQGNSA. The CDR3 spans 14 residues. With 8 bases clipped from V and 4 bases from J, the junction kept 5 bases outside the gene matches. The CDR3 protein is CASLDRGRGNTIYF. The CDR3 nucleotides are TGTGCCAGCCTCGACAGGGGGCGAGGAAACACCATATATTTT.

This clonotype was detected a few times. Here the CDR3 reads CASSQDITTYEQYV. The CDR3 DNA sequence: TGCGCCAGCAGCCAAGATATCACAACCTACGAGCAGTACGTC. V gene TRBV4-3 combines with J gene TRBJ2-7; D remains ambiguous. This CDR3 has 14 residues. Germline lookup yields CDR1 LGHNA and CDR2 YSLEER. V was shortened by 0 bases and J by 2 bases, with 8 bases between the two germline ends.

This clonotype was counted only a few times. One junction end disagrees with the germline gene, perhaps due to a read error. The J gene is TRBJ2-1, the V gene TRBV6-6, with D hard to call. Germline CDR1 MNHNY, CDR2 SVGAGI (reference sequence). This CDR3 region has 10 residues. The CDR3 region has the DNA TGTGCCAGCCTGGGCCAGGTCGTCATCTTC. Translation gives CASLGQVVIF.

This clonotype was seen only a few times. This rearrangement joins TRBV27 to TRBJ2-3; TRBD2 matches 8 bases. The junction had 11 bases not matched to a gene; V was cut back by 6 bases and J by 0 bases. CDR1 is MNHEY, CDR2 SMNVEV, per germline (reference sequence). The CDR3 extends over 17 amino acids. This CDR3 is CASSPGSGGPSTDTQYF. CDR3 DNA: TGTGCCAGCAGCCCAGGGAGCGGGGGCCCTAGCACAGATACGCAGTATTTT.

This chain uses TRBV7-2 with TRBJ1-4, with 7 bases that match TRBD1. This CDR3 comprises 15 residues. CDR1 is SGHTA and CDR2 is FQGNSA in the germline V gene. V lost 5 bases to trimming and J lost 7 bases; unmatched junction nucleotides: 10. CDR3 loop: CASSRQTGRAEKLFF. The CDR3 DNA reads TGTGCCAGCAGCCGCCAGACAGGGAGGGCTGAAAAACTGTTTTTT.

At least ten counts were recorded for this clonotype. The chain combines TRBV7-2 with TRBJ2-2; TRBD1 aligns across 8 bases. This CDR3 spans 15 amino acids. V shed 5 bases, J shed 5 bases, and the junction held 7 bases outside the gene matches. Germline V CDR1 and CDR2: SGHTA, FQGNSA. CDR3 nucleotide sequence: TGTGCCAGCAGCAACCGGGACAGGATGACCGGGGAGCTGTTTTTT. It encodes CASSNRDRMTGELFF.

This clonotype came up many times. The V gene is TRBV7-2, the J gene TRBJ2-1; weak D call: TRBD1 (5 bases). The CDR3 extends over 14 amino acids. V was cut by 1 base and J by 7 bases, with 11 bases left in between. The germline V gene has CDR1 SGHTA and CDR2 FQGNSA. The CDR3 region is CASSLDQGWNEQFF. In DNA, the CDR3 is TGTGCCAGCAGCTTAGATCAGGGTTGGAATGAGCAGTTCTTC.

This clonotype was picked up a small number of times. The chain links TRBV29-1 to TRBJ1-2; D is undetermined. The CDR3 totals 15 residues. V was clipped by 0 bases and J by 7 bases, with 18 bases between them. Germline V gene lookup returns CDR1 SQVTM and CDR2 ANQGSEA. The CDR3 protein is CSVEDTGVGLGGYTF. The CDR3 DNA reads as TGCAGCGTTGAAGATACCGGGGTTGGACTGGGTGGCTACACCTTC.

This clonotype has a handful of counts. The J gene is TRBJ2-5, the V gene TRBV7-2; 9 bases align to TRBD1. CDR1 is SGHTA, CDR2 FQGNSA, per germline. V lost 5 bases and J lost 5; bases outside the gene matches: 9. This CDR3 has 15 residues. The CDR3 DNA reads TGTGCCAGCAGCGAGGGGACAGGGAGGGACGAGACCCAGTACTTC. Its translation: CASSEGTGRDETQYF. Looking up the rest from reference TRBV7-2 and TRBJ2-5 gives the full variable domain: GAGVSQSPSNKVTEKGKDVELRCDPISGHTALYWYRQSLGQGLEFLIYFQGNSAPDKSGLPSDRFSAERTGGSVSTLTIQRTQQEDSAVYLCASSEGTGRDETQYFGPGTRLLVL.

The sample holds many counts of this clonotype. The chain uses TRBV10-1 and TRBJ2-3; D is tentatively TRBD1 or TRBD2 (6 bases each). Trimming removed 6 bases at V and 5 bases at J, with 12 bases between. The germline V gene has CDR1 WNHNN and CDR2 SYGVQD (reference sequence). CDR3 length: 13 amino acids. CDR3 coding DNA: TGCGCCAGCAGCGGGGGCCCTCGAGATACGCAGTATTTT. Translated: CASSGGPRDTQYF.

This chain uses TRBV5-1 with TRBJ1-4; the D is unclear. CDR1 and CDR2 from the germline V gene are SGHRS and YFSETQ. This CDR3 comprises 12 residues. V lost 4 bases and J 8 bases, leaving 9 bases between the germline ends. DNA for the CDR3: TGCGCCAGCAGCCTCTCGTTCGAAAAACTGTTTTTT. Its translation is CASSLSFEKLFF.

The CDR3 DNA follows: TGTGCCACCAGCAGAGAGGGGAGGGAATCAAATCAGCCCCAGCATTTT. Translation: CATSREGRESNQPQHF. The rearrangement uses TRBV15 and TRBJ1-5, with D hard to call. This CDR3 is built from 16 residues. Germline assignment: CDR1 LNHNV and CDR2 YYDKDF (reference sequence). Trimming removed 0 bases from V and 4 bases from J, with 13 bases in between. The full variable domain, its missing parts supplied by reference TRBV15 and TRBJ1-5, is DAMVIQNPRYQVTQFGKPVTLSCSQTLNHNVMYWYQQKSSQAPKLLFHYYDKDFNNEADTPDNFQSRRPNTSFCFLDIRSPGLGDTAMYLCATSREGRESNQPQHFGDGTRLSIL.

The rearrangement links TRBV7-2 to TRBJ1-2, with a weak D call TRBD1 (5 bases). CDR3 length equals 14 residues. Per germline, CDR1 SGHTA and CDR2 FQGNSA. Between the trimmed V and J ends, which lost 5 bases and 3 bases, there was a span of 13 bases. The CDR3 is CASSPRGRYYGYTF. The CDR3 DNA follows: TGTGCCAGCAGCCCGAGGGGCAGGTACTATGGCTACACCTTC. The full variable domain, its missing parts supplied by reference TRBV7-2 and TRBJ1-2, is GAGVSQSPSNKVTEKGKDVELRCDPISGHTALYWYRQSLGQGLEFLIYFQGNSAPDKSGLPSDRFSAERTGGSVSTLTIQRTQQEDSAVYLCASSPRGRYYGYTFGSGTRLTVV.

This clonotype was seen ten or more times. The chain is built from TRBV12-3 or TRBV12-4 and TRBJ1-1; 11 bases line up with TRBD1. The CDR3 extends over 14 amino acids. With 7 bases clipped from V and 4 bases from J, the junction kept 5 bases outside the gene matches. The CDR3 protein is CASTTGQGVTEAFF. The CDR3 nucleotides read TGTGCCAGCACCACGGGACAGGGGGTCACTGAAGCTTTCTTT.

The chain uses TRBV4-3 and TRBJ2-2; possibly TRBD2 for D (7 bases). This CDR3 comprises 18 residues. The ends were cut back, 0 bases at V and 5 bases at J, with 19 bases in the middle. Germline lookup yields CDR1 LGHNA and CDR2 YSLEER. As DNA, the CDR3 is TGCGCCAGCAGCCAAGATACCATCTGGGGGGGGGCAACCGGGGAGCTGTTTTTT. It is translated as CASSQDTIWGGATGELFF.

The rearrangement uses TRBV25-1 and TRBJ1-4, with D perhaps matching TRBD1 (6 bases). Looked up from germline, CDR1 is MGHDK and CDR2 is SYGVNS. The CDR3 has 21 residues. Trimming cost V 1 base and J 0 bases, with 24 bases left between them. This chain's CDR3 is CASSESVRGRPGVATNEKLFF. The CDR3 coding sequence is TGTGCCAGCAGTGAATCTGTGAGAGGTCGGCCAGGGGTCGCAACTAATGAAAAACTGTTTTTT. The full variable domain, with the rest looked up from reference TRBV25-1 and TRBJ1-4, is EADIYQTPRYLVIGTGKKITLECSQTMGHDKMYWYQQDPGMELHLIHYSYGVNSTEKGDLSSESTVSRIRTEHFPLTLESARPSHTSQYLCASSESVRGRPGVATNEKLFFGSGTQLSVL.

The V call is TRBV20-1, the J call TRBJ1-5; 11 bases are shared with TRBD1. The V segment lost 5 bases and the J segment 4 bases; nucleotides outside the gene matches: 4. The CDR3 contains 14 residues. CDR1 and CDR2 from the germline V gene are DFQATT and SNEGSKA (reference sequence). Written as DNA, the CDR3 is TGCAGTGCTGGCCGGGACAGGGGGAATCAGCCCCAGCATTTT. This sequence encodes CSAGRDRGNQPQHF.

The table lists this clonotype with a count of one. This chain joins TRBV4-1 and TRBJ1-5, with 10 bases fitting TRBD1. V lost 3 bases to trimming and J lost 5 bases; unmatched junction nucleotides: 7. The CDR3 has 16 residues. Germline V lookup: CDR1 MGHRA, CDR2 YSYEKL. In nucleotides, the CDR3 is TGCGCCAGCAGCCAGTCAAGACAGGGGGCGTATCAGCCCCAGCATTTT. Amino acids: CASSQSRQGAYQPQHF.

DNA for the CDR3: TGTGCCAGCAGTCTCCGGGACAGGGACGAGCAGTACGTC. Translation gives CASSLRDRDEQYV. The chain couples TRBV6-2 or TRBV6-3 to TRBJ2-7, with 9 bases lining up with TRBD1. J was trimmed by 5 bases and V by 5 bases; bases with no gene match: 4. CDR1 is MNHEY and CDR2 is SVGEGT in the germline V gene. The length of the CDR3 is 13 residues.

This clonotype was observed a few times. The chain is built from TRBV7-2 and TRBJ1-5; D remains unclear. V was cut by 4 bases and J by 4 bases, with 11 bases left in between. The CDR3 loop spans 14 amino acids. Per the germline V gene, CDR1 is SGHTA and CDR2 is FQGNSA. CDR3 DNA sequence: TGTGCCAGCAGCTACGGGCGGGGAAATCAGCCCCAGCATTTT. It yields the protein CASSYGRGNQPQHF.

The chain couples TRBV6-5 to TRBJ1-6, with D perhaps matching TRBD1 (6 bases). Germline CDR1 MNHEY, CDR2 SVGAGI. This CDR3 region has 18 residues. Trimming took 2 bases from V and 0 from J, leaving 14 bases between them. CDR3 loop: CASSYGQGLGSYNSPLHF. CDR3 sequence (DNA): TGTGCCAGCAGTTACGGGCAGGGGTTAGGCTCCTATAATTCACCCCTCCACTTT.

V is TRBV18 and J is TRBJ1-3; D call uncertain. The CDR3 is 16 amino acids. The germline V and J ends were trimmed by 5 bases and 0 bases, with 14 bases remaining between them. Germline lookup yields CDR1 KGHSH and CDR2 LQKENI. The CDR3 DNA follows: TGTGCCAGCTCATTTCAGACGGAATCCTCTGGAAACACCATATATTTT. Translating it yields CASSFQTESSGNTIYF.

Here the CDR3 reads CASSLVIYYNEQFF. CDR3 coding DNA: TGTGCCAGCAGCCTGGTCATCTACTACAATGAGCAGTTCTTC. The chain joins TRBV7-9 to TRBJ2-1; D call uncertain. The germline V gene encodes CDR1 SEHNR and CDR2 FQNEAQ (reference sequence). V was clipped by 5 bases and J by 3 bases, with 11 bases between them. This CDR3 contains 14 residues.

The rearrangement links TRBV11-2 to TRBJ2-1; the D gene could be TRBD1 or TRBD2 (5 bases each). The CDR3 covers 16 residues. Trimming shortened V by 3 bases and J by 12 bases, and 24 bases separated the two germline ends. Germline values: CDR1 SGHAT, CDR2 FQNNGV. CDR3 coding DNA: TGTGCCAGCAGCTTTTTAGCAGGAACAATGAATGGGGGGCAGTTCTTC. Translated, it gives CASSFLAGTMNGGQFF. Full variable domain (remainder filled in from reference TRBV11-2 and TRBJ2-1): EAGVAQSPRYKIIEKRQSVAFWCNPISGHATLYWYQQILGQGPKLLIQFQNNGVVDDSQLPKDRFSAERLKGVDSTLKIQPAKLEDSAVYLCASSFLAGTMNGGQFFGPGTRLTVL.